This entry features one TCR beta chain sequence. Trimming pared 7 bases from V and 0 bases from J, leaving 7 bases between. Germline CDR1 is SNHLY and CDR2 is FYNNEI. The CDR3 is 13 amino acids. This sample was taken from a study of PD-1 blockade in classical Hodgkin lymphoma. The wider study: Each patient was given nivolumab 3 mg/kg through a vein every 2 weeks.

Described time point: cycle 4 day 1 (C4D1), after 5 to 7 weeks of nivolumab. In every patient, relapse followed autologous stem cell transplantation, while exposure to brentuximab vedotin differed. Clones were read by immunoSEQ multiplex PCR, and TCRdb kept only the in-frame ones, dropping some. Here the sample spans nearly 50,000 clones, about 75% being singletons. This TCR came from a human donor with classical Hodgkin lymphoma. The input for sequencing was peripheral blood mononuclear cells (PBMCs), taken before the fourth cycle of nivolumab. This chain links TRBV2 with TRBJ1-5; the D is unclear. CDR3 sequence reads: CASKADSNQPQHF. CDR3 DNA sequence: TGTGCCAGCAAGGCAGATAGCAATCAGCCCCAGCATTTT.